This T cell receptor beta chain was recorded in a study of Ad26.COV2.S vaccination and SARS-CoV-2 variants. Study in general: Recipients of Ad26.COV2.S got it intramuscularly, once or twice 56 days apart. Overall study findings and caveats: Higher spike-specific TCR breadth was found in vaccine recipients than in placebo recipients. Substantial response breadth was reportedly seen for spike-specific CD8+ and CD4+ T cells after vaccination.

Treatment meaning: some 19 received Ad26.COV2.S at low or high dose, single or two shots; several received placebo; per-sample allocation not given. Material that was analyzed had been drawn on day 63 after the first vaccine or placebo injection. Donation was by an adult aged 18-55 years who was in Boston. This clone was recorded a few times. Its matching antigen is unknown. Produced via immunoSEQ multiplex PCR; TCRdb's table is partial and in-frame only. The sample consists of 250,000 or so clones, roughly nine tenths of them appearing once. Sequences were derived from peripheral blood, sampled in a trial of Ad26.COV2.S vaccine versus placebo. The sequence came from a person aged 18 to 59 who received the Ad26.COV2.S COVID-19 vaccine or a placebo.

The CDR3 DNA is TGTGCCAGCAGCTTGACAGGGGCCGCCGTATCGCTCAACACTGAAGCTTTCTTT. As protein: CASSLTGAAVSLNTEAFF. V and J are TRBV5-5 and TRBJ1-1; 7 bases line up with TRBD1. The V gene's germline CDR1 is SGHKS and CDR2 YYEKEE (reference sequence). Losses at the gene ends were 1 base for V and 2 bases for J; bases not matched to a gene: 14. The CDR3 consists of 18 residues.